These 24 T cell receptor beta chains came from one sample sequenced in a study of T cells after yellow fever vaccination. TCRdb re-derived calls from the 5' RACE reads in MiXCR, one entry per CDR3 protein. The sample carries about 340,000 distinct CDR3 sequences, about 4% recorded once. This specimen was PBMCs, taken 5 days after the yellow fever booster vaccination. These receptors came from a man younger than 35 who received the YFV17D yellow fever vaccine.

The chain joins TRBV25-1 to TRBJ2-1, with D possibly being TRBD2 (5 bases). V lost 3 bases and J 7 bases, leaving 10 bases between the germline ends. Germline assignment: CDR1 MGHDK and CDR2 SYGVNS. The CDR3 spans 13 residues. The CDR3 coding sequence is TGTGCCAGCAGTGACTGGACGGGGAATGAGCAGTTCTTC. It specifies CASSDWTGNEQFF.

This clonotype showed up many times. The chain employs TRBV20-1 and TRBJ2-7; TRBD1 might be the D (7 bases). CDR1 is DFQATT and CDR2 is SNEGSKA in the germline V gene (reference sequence). V lost 4 bases and J lost 6, with 10 bases in between. CDR3 size: 11 residues. Here the CDR3 reads CSAKQGGEQYF. CDR3 nucleotide sequence: TGCAGTGCTAAGCAGGGGGGCGAGCAGTACTTC.

This clonotype was detected a few times. The rearrangement links TRBV7-8 to TRBJ1-1; unclear D gene. Trimming cost V 2 bases and J 7 bases, with 11 bases left between them. Germline CDR1 is SGHVS and CDR2 is FQNEAQ. This CDR3 comprises 13 residues. The CDR3: CASSLQYGYEAFF. The CDR3 nucleotides are TGTGCCAGCAGCTTACAGTACGGGTATGAAGCTTTCTTT.

The chain carries TRBV11-3 and TRBJ2-2, with TRBD1 identical over 7 bases. V shed 8 bases, J shed 5 bases, and the junction held 2 bases outside the gene matches. Germline V gene data show CDR1 as SGHNT and CDR2 as YENEEA. The CDR3 spans 12 residues. CDR3 protein: CASEGATGELFF. The CDR3 DNA reads TGTGCCAGCGAGGGGGCGACCGGGGAGCTGTTTTTT.

This clonotype was picked up a small number of times. V is TRBV11-2 and J is TRBJ2-1, with TRBD2 matching 10 bases. CDR3 length: 15 residues. The trim removed 0 bases at V and 6 bases at J, leaving 2 bases unmatched. CDR1 and CDR2 (germline): SGHAT, FQNNGV. In nucleotides, the CDR3 is TGTGCCAGCAGCTTAGAACTAGCGGGACGCAATGAGCAGTTCTTC. Its protein is CASSLELAGRNEQFF.

This chain joins TRBV4-3 and TRBJ2-2; D gene unclear. CDR1 is LGHNA, CDR2 YSLEER, per germline. This CDR3 comprises 18 residues. The germline V and J ends were trimmed by 0 bases and 0 bases, with 14 bases remaining between them. In DNA form, the CDR3 reads TGCGCCAGCAGCCAAGATTCTGTCTTGGCAGCGAACACCGGGGAGCTGTTTTTT. Translated: CASSQDSVLAANTGELFF.

This clonotype appeared many times. The chain combines TRBV10-3 with TRBJ2-5; tentatively, D is TRBD2 (7 bases). Trimming cost V 4 bases and J 3 bases, with 12 bases left between them. This CDR3 spans 14 amino acids. The germline V gene has CDR1 ENHRY and CDR2 SYGVKD. In DNA form, the CDR3 reads TGTGCCATCAGTGTAGGGGGGGCCGAAGAGACCCAGTACTTC. Its translation is CAISVGGAEETQYF.

This clonotype was counted ten times or more. Mismatch with germline at one junction end may stem from a read error. The chain is built from TRBV20-1 and TRBJ1-3, with D possibly matching TRBD1 (5 bases). The length of the CDR3 is 12 residues. Germline values: CDR1 DFQATT, CDR2 SNEGSKA (reference sequence). DNA for the CDR3: TGCAGTGCTAGGGGGACGGACGGAAAGGGAGGTTTT. Residues: CSARGTDGKGGF.

The sample holds many counts of this clonotype. The chain carries TRBV5-1 and TRBJ1-1; D may be TRBD1 (6 bases). The CDR3 contains 15 residues. Trimming took off 0 bases at V and 6 bases at J, with 15 bases between the two ends. Germline V gene data show CDR1 as SGHRS and CDR2 as YFSETQ. CDR3 sequence reads: CASSLAEGVGAEAFF. CDR3 nucleotides: TGCGCCAGCAGCTTGGCCGAGGGGGTCGGCGCTGAAGCTTTCTTT.

This clonotype was seen a few times. J is TRBJ2-7 and V is TRBV7-9; tentatively, D is TRBD1 (6 bases). Germline V gene data show CDR1 as SEHNR and CDR2 as FQNEAQ (reference sequence). V shed 5 bases and J shed 2 bases, with 10 bases lying between them. CDR3 length: 13 residues. In DNA form, the CDR3 reads TGTGCCAGCAGCGGGGGACATGCCTACGAGCAGTACTTC. This codes for CASSGGHAYEQYF.

Only a few counts were recorded for this clonotype. This chain connects TRBV9 to TRBJ1-4; D call uncertain. CDR3 size: 13 residues. Trimming cost V 6 bases and J 5 bases, with 11 bases left between them. Per the germline V gene, CDR1 is SGDLS and CDR2 is YYNGEE. CDR3 DNA sequence: TGTGCCAGCAATTTTGGTGGGAATGAAAAACTGTTTTTT. It encodes CASNFGGNEKLFF.

The V call is TRBV19, the J call TRBJ2-3; the D is unclear. The CDR3 contains 14 residues. Germline V gives CDR1 LNHDA, CDR2 SQIVND (reference sequence). Trimming shortened V by 5 bases and J by 6 bases, and 15 bases separated the two germline ends. The DNA of the CDR3 is TGTGCCAGTAGTCTAACTCCCGCGGCGGATACGCAGTATTTT. It specifies CASSLTPAADTQYF.

Ten or more counts support this clonotype. The gene calls are TRBV7-3 and TRBJ2-1; D not certain. With 5 bases removed from V and 4 bases from J, the gap between germline ends came to 9 bases. Germline V gives CDR1 SGHTA, CDR2 FQGTGA. The CDR3 is made up of 13 amino acids. The CDR3 spells CASSPPPYNEQFF. DNA of the CDR3: TGTGCCAGCAGCCCCCCCCCTTACAATGAGCAGTTCTTC.

V and J are TRBV4-3 and TRBJ2-1, with TRBD2 identical over 8 bases. CDR1 and CDR2 (germline): LGHNA, YSLEER. V shed 3 bases, J shed 10 bases, and the junction held 5 bases outside the gene matches. CDR3 length: 13 residues. The DNA for the CDR3 is TGCGCCAGCAGCCAGGTTAGCGGGGAAGAGCAGTTCTTC. Protein product: CASSQVSGEEQFF.

This clonotype was counted ten times or more. The junction shows a germline mismatch at one end, possibly a read error. The chain links TRBV7-2 to TRBJ2-1; a weak D match, TRBD2 (5 bases). Germline CDR1 SGHTA, CDR2 FQGNSA. This CDR3 has 11 amino acids. CDR3 in DNA: TGTGCCAGCATCTTAGCGCGTGAGCAGTTCTTC. Translating gives CASILAREQFF.

This clonotype was detected ten times or more. This sequence joins TRBV18 and TRBJ1-2; D perhaps matches TRBD1 (6 bases). Germline V CDR1 and CDR2: KGHSH, LQKENI. CDR3 length equals 14 residues. The V gene lost 0 bases and the J gene lost 5 bases, with 10 bases spanning the gap. The DNA of the CDR3 is TGTGCCAGCTCACCACCGGGCAGGGGTTATGGCTACACCTTC. This translates into CASSPPGRGYGYTF.

This clonotype has at least ten counts. This CDR3 reads CASSTSLWGLNNQPQHF. CDR3 nucleotides: TGTGCCAGCAGCACGAGTTTGTGGGGGCTCAACAATCAGCCCCAGCATTTT. This chain links TRBV7-8 with TRBJ1-5, with a tentative D call TRBD1 (6 bases). Germline V gene lookup returns CDR1 SGHVS and CDR2 FQNEAQ. Trimming stripped 5 bases from V and 3 bases from J, with 20 bases between. The CDR3 has 17 residues. The full variable domain, its missing parts supplied by reference TRBV7-8 and TRBJ1-5, is GAGVSQSPRYKVAKRGQDVALRCDPISGHVSLFWYQQALGQGPEFLTYFQNEAQLDKSGLPSDRFFAERPEGSVSTLKIQRTQQEDSAVYLCASSTSLWGLNNQPQHFGDGTRLSIL.

There are many counts of this clonotype. The chain uses TRBV20-1 and TRBJ2-3; TRBD2 agrees at 10 bases. Germline V gene sequence: CDR1 DFQATT, CDR2 SNEGSKA (reference sequence). The CDR3 length is 16 residues. The V segment lost 5 bases and the J segment 0 bases; nucleotides outside the gene matches: 8. The CDR3 nucleotides are TGCAGTGCTTCCGGACTAGCGGAAGACAGCACAGATACGCAGTATTTT. Translating it yields CSASGLAEDSTDTQYF.

The J gene is TRBJ2-5, the V gene TRBV7-2, with 7 positions matching TRBD1. The CDR3 is made up of 14 amino acids. Germline CDR1 and CDR2: SGHTA and FQGNSA. V lost 5 bases, J lost 7 bases, and 10 bases stayed unmatched. The CDR3 spells CASSAHQGVGTQYF. The CDR3 region has the DNA TGTGCCAGCAGCGCACACCAGGGGGTGGGGACCCAGTACTTC.

This clonotype was recorded at least ten times. The chain has TRBV7-6 and TRBJ2-1; TRBD2 matches at 14 bases. The length of the CDR3 is 15 residues. Germline V gene sequence: CDR1 SGHVS, CDR2 FNYEAQ. V trimming: 5 bases; J trimming: 5 bases; junction bases outside the gene matches: 2. CDR3: CASSEGLAGDNEQFF. The CDR3 nucleotides are TGTGCCAGCAGCGAGGGACTAGCGGGGGACAATGAGCAGTTCTTC.

This clonotype was detected only a few times. This chain uses TRBV4-2 with TRBJ1-2; tentative D call: TRBD1 (6 bases). V lost 1 base to trimming and J lost 2 bases, with 11 bases between them. Germline V gene lookup returns CDR1 LGHNA and CDR2 YNFKEQ. There are 15 residues in the CDR3. The CDR3 reads CASSQGSTGNYGYTF. The CDR3 DNA reads as TGTGCCAGCAGCCAAGGATCAACAGGGAACTATGGCTACACCTTC.

The chain recombines TRBV6-2 or TRBV6-3 with TRBJ2-4; D not resolved. This CDR3 comprises 14 residues. Trimming stripped 6 bases from V and 0 bases from J, with 9 bases between. Germline V gene sequence: CDR1 MNHEY, CDR2 SVGEGT. CDR3 DNA sequence: TGTGCCAGCAGGCCGATCGAAGCCAAAAACATTCAGTACTTC. This codes for CASRPIEAKNIQYF.

The CDR3 DNA sequence: TGTGCCAGCAGCCCACCGACAGGGCTCCTCGGGACCCAGTACTTC. The encoded protein is CASSPPTGLLGTQYF. The gene calls are TRBV7-9 and TRBJ2-5, with TRBD1 matching 7 bases. CDR1 is SEHNR and CDR2 is FQNEAQ in the germline V gene (reference sequence). The V and J ends lost 5 bases and 7 bases, in that order; junction bases with no gene match: 13. CDR3 length equals 15 residues.

This chain joins TRBV5-1 and TRBJ1-3; D is unresolved. Trimming took off 3 bases at V and 2 bases at J, with 6 bases between the two ends. Germline values: CDR1 SGHRS, CDR2 YFSETQ. The CDR3 length is 13 residues. The CDR3 DNA follows: TGCGCCAGCAGCTCCAAAACTGGAAACACCATATATTTT. Encoded protein: CASSSKTGNTIYF.